Following are 19 T cell receptor beta chains from one sample sequenced in a study of T cell responses to AZD1222 COVID-19 vaccine. Repertoires were generated with immunoSEQ multiplex PCR, while TCRdb's copy carries only in-frame clones and drops some. Here the sample spans more than 80,000 clones, roughly 90% being singletons. Material: peripheral blood, obtained on day 0 of AZD1222 vaccination. The receptors here all came from an adult in good health.

The V gene is TRBV5-4, the J gene TRBJ1-1; D perhaps matches TRBD1 (5 bases). This CDR3 has 15 amino acids. The germline CDR1 and CDR2 sequences are SGHNT and YYREEE (reference sequence). The V gene lost 5 bases and the J gene lost 3 bases, with 17 bases spanning the gap. The CDR3 DNA reads TGTGCCAGCAGTATGGGAGGGGCGGGATACACTGAAGCTTTCTTT. Translated: CASSMGGAGYTEAFF.

The chain has TRBV5-1 and TRBJ2-1, with a tentative D call TRBD1 (6 bases). Germline V lookup: CDR1 SGHRS, CDR2 YFSETQ. This CDR3 has 18 amino acids. Deletions cut 0 bases from V and 1 base from J, with 17 bases between. CDR3 sequence (DNA): TGCGCCAGCAGCTTGGGTCCCACAGGGCAAGGATCCTACAATGAGCAGTTCTTC. Its protein product is CASSLGPTGQGSYNEQFF.

V and J are TRBV18 and TRBJ2-2; D not resolved. Per the germline V gene, CDR1 is KGHSH and CDR2 is LQKENI. V was shortened by 6 bases and J by 0 bases, with 8 bases between the two germline ends. The CDR3 consists of 14 residues. CDR3 DNA: TGTGCCAGCTCCGGAGCCTCGAACACCGGGGAGCTGTTTTTT. Its protein is CASSGASNTGELFF. The full variable domain, its missing parts supplied by reference TRBV18 and TRBJ2-2, is NAGVMQNPRHLVRRRGQEARLRCSPMKGHSHVYWYRQLPEEGLKFMVYLQKENIIDESGMPKERFSAEFPKEGPSILRIQQVVRGDSAAYFCASSGASNTGELFFGEGSRLTVL.

The J gene is TRBJ1-3, the V gene TRBV28, with TRBD1 matching over 8 bases. Per germline, CDR1 MDHEN and CDR2 SYDVKM. This CDR3 is 14 amino acids long. Trimming at V came to 2 bases and at J to 9 bases, leaving 6 bases not matched to a gene. The DNA for the CDR3 is TGTGCCAGCAGTTTACCCGGACAGGGAGGCACCATATATTTT. Its protein is CASSLPGQGGTIYF.

The gene calls are TRBV14 and TRBJ2-5; TRBD2 aligns across 10 bases. Trimming removed 6 bases from V and 4 bases from J; junction bases left unmatched: 8. In germline, CDR1 is SGHDN, CDR2 FVKESK. The CDR3 sequence is 15 residues long. CDR3: CASSLGTSEAETQYF. CDR3 in DNA: TGTGCCAGCAGTCTCGGGACTAGCGAGGCAGAGACCCAGTACTTC.

The rearrangement links TRBV4-3 to TRBJ2-2, with 15 bases aligning to TRBD2. The V segment lost 4 bases and the J segment 3 bases; nucleotides outside the gene matches: 6. This CDR3 comprises 18 residues. Germline V CDR1 and CDR2: LGHNA, YSLEER. CDR3 in DNA: TGCGCCAGCAGCCCTTCCGGACTAGCGGGAGGGGACACCGGGGAGCTGTTTTTT. It codes for CASSPSGLAGGDTGELFF.

The J gene is TRBJ1-5, the V gene TRBV6-2 or TRBV6-3; TRBD1 is a possible D gene (5 bases). Germline CDR1 is MNHEY and CDR2 is SVGEGT. V gave up 4 bases and J gave up 3 bases, with 13 bases separating them. This CDR3 is built from 15 residues. The CDR3 spells CASSFDRPDNQPQHF. DNA of the CDR3: TGTGCCAGCAGTTTCGACAGACCCGACAATCAGCCCCAGCATTTT.

The chain has TRBV3-1 (or the pseudogene TRBV3-2) and TRBJ2-7; D is possibly TRBD1 (5 bases). The V gene lost 4 bases and the J gene lost 5 bases, with 12 bases spanning the gap. The CDR3 consists of 13 residues. Germline CDR1 reads LGHDT; CDR2 reads YNNKEL (reference sequence). CDR3 sequence reads: CASSRRGGDEQYF. The DNA for the CDR3 is TGTGCCAGCAGCCGTAGGGGTGGAGACGAGCAGTACTTC.

V is TRBV5-6 and J is TRBJ2-1, with 7 bases matching TRBD2. There are 15 residues in the CDR3. Germline CDR1 reads SGHDT; CDR2 reads YYEEEE. With 2 bases clipped from V and 11 bases from J, the junction kept 13 bases outside the gene matches. The CDR3 region is CASSFGTTFGSQQFF. Written as DNA, the CDR3 is TGTGCCAGCAGCTTTGGGACTACTTTCGGAAGCCAGCAGTTCTTC.

The rearrangement uses TRBV5-1 and TRBJ1-4, with unresolved D. The CDR3 extends over 16 amino acids. Germline loops: CDR1 SGHRS, CDR2 YFSETQ. V was clipped by 0 bases and J by 1 base, with 10 bases between them. This CDR3 is CASSLAGSQTNEKLFF. The CDR3 coding sequence is TGCGCCAGCAGCTTGGCCGGATCCCAAACTAATGAAAAACTGTTTTTT.

The V call is TRBV30, the J call TRBJ1-5; D is uncertain. Trimming cost V 2 bases and J 0 bases, with 5 bases left between them. CDR1 is GTSNPN and CDR2 is SVGIG in the germline V gene (reference sequence). The CDR3 is made up of 13 amino acids. CDR3: CAWSWDSNQPQHF. In DNA, the CDR3 is TGTGCCTGGAGTTGGGATAGCAATCAGCCCCAGCATTTT.

The chain recombines TRBV4-1 with TRBJ2-7; D is undetermined. Germline values: CDR1 MGHRA, CDR2 YSYEKL. The CDR3 spans 14 residues. The germline V and J ends were trimmed by 1 base and 5 bases, with 12 bases remaining between them. Here the CDR3 reads CASSQGLGPNEQYF. As DNA, the CDR3 is TGCGCCAGCAGCCAAGGGTTAGGGCCTAACGAGCAGTACTTC.

The chain has TRBV19 and TRBJ2-3; 7 nucleotides line up with TRBD1. Looked up from germline, CDR1 is LNHDA and CDR2 is SQIVND (reference sequence). This CDR3 is built from 13 residues. CDR3 sequence: CASRDRSSDTQYF. The DNA of the CDR3 is TGTGCTTCTCGGGACAGATCATCCGATACGCAGTATTTT.

The V call is TRBV10-3, the J call TRBJ1-1; maybe TRBD1 (5 bases). The germline V gene encodes CDR1 ENHRY and CDR2 SYGVKD. Trimming shortened V by 10 bases and J by 2 bases, and 11 bases separated the two germline ends. The CDR3 is 12 residues long. The CDR3 bases are TGTGCCACTAAGACAGAAAACACTGAAGCTTTCTTT. It codes for CATKTENTEAFF.

The chain employs TRBV4-3 and TRBJ1-3, with a possible D match to TRBD1 (5 bases). CDR3 length: 16 amino acids. With 0 bases removed from V and 3 bases from J, the gap between germline ends came to 12 bases. Germline V lookup: CDR1 LGHNA, CDR2 YSLEER. The CDR3 sequence: CASSQDGGFGGNTIYF. In DNA form, the CDR3 reads TGCGCCAGCAGCCAAGATGGGGGTTTCGGTGGAAACACCATATATTTT.

The chain links TRBV7-6 to TRBJ1-1, with no clear D. V lost 4 bases and J lost 4, with 13 bases in between. The CDR3 has 14 amino acids. From germline, CDR1 is SGHVS and CDR2 FNYEAQ. CDR3 sequence (DNA): TGTGCCAGCAGCTCGGTATTTGGGGTCACTGAAGCTTTCTTT. This sequence encodes CASSSVFGVTEAFF.

This chain uses TRBV10-3 with TRBJ2-1; 10 bases are shared with TRBD2. V lost 2 bases, J lost 1 base, and 8 bases stayed unmatched. The CDR3 covers 18 residues. Germline CDR1 ENHRY, CDR2 SYGVKD. DNA of the CDR3: TGTGCCATCAGTGAGCCACAGGGACTAGCGAAGTCCTACAATGAGCAGTTCTTC. Its translation is CAISEPQGLAKSYNEQFF.

In its sample, this clone was seen once. The genes are TRBV20-1 and TRBJ2-1; no firm D call. V was clipped by 3 bases and J by 14 bases, with 11 bases between them. CDR3 length: 10 residues. CDR1 is DFQATT, CDR2 SNEGSKA, per germline (reference sequence). The CDR3 sequence is CSARAIREFF. DNA for the CDR3: TGCAGTGCTAGGGCTATAAGGGAGTTCTTC.

The rearrangement links TRBV7-9 to TRBJ1-1; D is unresolved. The CDR3 is made up of 14 amino acids. Trimming shortened V by 2 bases and J by 1 base, and 8 bases separated the two germline ends. Germline CDR1 SEHNR, CDR2 FQNEAQ (reference sequence). The CDR3: CASSLRVGNTEAFF. CDR3 nucleotides: TGTGCCAGCAGCTTACGGGTAGGGAACACTGAAGCTTTCTTT.